These T cell receptor beta chains were read from a single sample in a study of shared clonotypes between healthy human individuals. Profiled with immunoSEQ multiplex PCR; TCRdb holds only in-frame clones, not every one. The top ten hold roughly 0.83% of the sample, which has about 1.1 million clones, approximately 77% seen once. Sequenced sample: memory CD4+ T cells from PBMCs. Every receptor here comes from a man aged 18 to 35 in good health. Some clones in this sample may be carry-over from other donors' samples. Both conserved end residues are part of each CDR3.

j_call: TRBJ2-5
cdr3_length: 15
v_call: TRBV5-1
cdr3_aa: CASSFEAGYPETQYF

j_call: TRBJ2-1
cdr3_length: 10
v_call: TRBV20-1
cdr3_aa: CSAYQNEQFF

j_call: TRBJ1-1
cdr3_length: 14
v_call: TRBV5-1
cdr3_aa: CASGSQGLGTEAFF

j_call: TRBJ1-1
cdr3_length: 14
v_call: TRBV28
cdr3_aa: CASSPGTGTAEAFF

j_call: TRBJ1-3
cdr3_length: 15
v_call: TRBV4-1
cdr3_aa: CASSHGSGNGNTIYF

j_call: TRBJ2-7
cdr3_length: 16
v_call: TRBV21-1
cdr3_aa: CASSFYHDGSVYEQYF

j_call: TRBJ2-1
cdr3_length: 17
v_call: TRBV18
cdr3_aa: CASSPPPLAGGGNEQFF

j_call: TRBJ1-1
cdr3_length: 14
v_call: TRBV5-1
cdr3_aa: CASSLFGQGTEAFF

j_call: TRBJ1-1
cdr3_length: 14
v_call: TRBV7-9
cdr3_aa: CASSLEGTYTEAFF

j_call: TRBJ2-1
cdr3_length: 16
v_call: TRBV7-3
cdr3_aa: CASSLTSGRATDEQFF

j_call: TRBJ1-1
cdr3_length: 13
v_call: TRBV5-8
cdr3_aa: CASSQTGSGSAFF

j_call: TRBJ2-3
cdr3_length: 15
v_call: TRBV2
cdr3_aa: CASSRDLPGTDTQYF

j_call: TRBJ2-5
cdr3_length: 15
v_call: TRBV2
cdr3_aa: CASRYRDRGQETQYF

j_call: TRBJ2-5
cdr3_length: 15
v_call: TRBV28
cdr3_aa: CASSFRTGGQETQYF

j_call: TRBJ1-5
cdr3_length: 14
v_call: TRBV7-2
cdr3_aa: CASSLLISNQPQHF

j_call: .
cdr3_length: 15
v_call: TRBV28
cdr3_aa: CASSQGASVVYEQYF

j_call: TRBJ1-6
cdr3_length: 15
v_call: TRBV9
cdr3_aa: CASSVEGFSDSPLHF

j_call: TRBJ1-4
cdr3_length: 11
v_call: TRBV28
cdr3_aa: CASINNEKLFF

j_call: TRBJ1-2
cdr3_length: 14
v_call: TRBV10-3
cdr3_aa: CAISESRTTYGYTF

j_call: TRBJ2-5
cdr3_length: 10
v_call: TRBV20-1
cdr3_aa: CSARRETQYF

j_call: TRBJ1-2
cdr3_length: 13
v_call: TRBV2
cdr3_aa: CASSSQDNYGYTF

j_call: TRBJ2-7
cdr3_length: 14
v_call: TRBV27
cdr3_aa: CASSLGLAGGAQYF

j_call: TRBJ2-7
cdr3_length: 14
v_call: TRBV10-3
cdr3_aa: CAISEGDATYEQYF

j_call: TRBJ2-2
cdr3_length: 13
v_call: TRBV6-6
cdr3_aa: CASSPAVTGELFF

j_call: TRBJ1-5
cdr3_length: 12
v_call: TRBV5-1
cdr3_aa: CASSLEGQPQHF

j_call: TRBJ2-1
cdr3_length: 13
v_call: TRBV11-3
cdr3_aa: CASSLDRSPEQFF

j_call: TRBJ2-1
cdr3_length: 18
v_call: TRBV18
cdr3_aa: CASSPPSRGALGHNEQFF

j_call: TRBJ1-2
cdr3_length: 14
v_call: TRBV29-1
cdr3_aa: CSVEGQVSNYGYTF

j_call: TRBJ2-7
cdr3_length: 13
v_call: TRBV27
cdr3_aa: CASSLHGLWEQYF

j_call: TRBJ2-1
cdr3_length: 13
v_call: TRBV6-6
cdr3_aa: CASSPAKPNEQFF

j_call: TRBJ2-1
cdr3_length: 17
v_call: TRBV28
cdr3_aa: CAIQPPLGQGGINEQFF

j_call: TRBJ2-7
cdr3_length: 15
v_call: TRBV2
cdr3_aa: CASSGGRGHSYEQYF

j_call: TRBJ1-4
cdr3_length: 12
v_call: TRBV5-6
cdr3_aa: CASSSKSGKLFF

j_call: TRBJ2-3
cdr3_length: 15
v_call: TRBV4-1
cdr3_aa: CASSLRGLGTDTQYF

j_call: TRBJ2-1
cdr3_length: 17
v_call: TRBV5-8
cdr3_aa: CASSLVYGTSSYNEQFF

j_call: TRBJ2-2
cdr3_length: 13
v_call: TRBV7-9
cdr3_aa: CASSLVATGELFF

j_call: TRBJ2-7
cdr3_length: 11
v_call: TRBV27
cdr3_aa: CASSSGWEQYF

j_call: TRBJ2-3
cdr3_length: 14
v_call: TRBV11-3
cdr3_aa: CASSRDGPSDTQYF

j_call: TRBJ1-3
cdr3_length: 14
v_call: TRBV6-5
cdr3_aa: CASSGFSSGNTIYF

j_call: TRBJ1-1
cdr3_length: 12
v_call: TRBV29-1
cdr3_aa: CSVVGRNTEAFF

j_call: TRBJ2-3
cdr3_length: 14
v_call: TRBV5-6
cdr3_aa: CASSAGGPRYTQYF

j_call: TRBJ1-1
cdr3_length: 15
v_call: TRBV11-2
cdr3_aa: CASSNSWEVGTEAFF

j_call: TRBJ1-2
cdr3_length: 14
v_call: TRBV16
cdr3_aa: CASSQSMGGNGYTF

j_call: TRBJ1-1
cdr3_length: 15
v_call: TRBV5-5
cdr3_aa: CASSQYGQANTEAFF

j_call: TRBJ1-1
cdr3_length: 14
v_call: TRBV5-1
cdr3_aa: CASKQGSGGTEAFF

j_call: TRBJ2-7
cdr3_length: 16
v_call: TRBV7-2
cdr3_aa: CASSPWTSGRAYEQYF

j_call: TRBJ1-1
cdr3_length: 19
v_call: TRBV4-2
cdr3_aa: CASSHARTGTDILNTEAFF

j_call: TRBJ2-7
cdr3_length: 12
v_call: TRBV28
cdr3_aa: CASRDTFYEQYF

j_call: TRBJ2-1
cdr3_length: 16
v_call: TRBV7-6
cdr3_aa: CASSGRQAVSYNEQFF